A single sample gave rise to the 13 T cell receptor beta chains below, sequenced in a study of control samples from healthy donors and cancer patients. Measured with immunoSEQ multiplex PCR; TCRdb has only the in-frame clones, and not every one. The table records tens of thousands of clones, roughly nine tenths of them present only once. Sequenced input: PBMCs. Receptor source: a man aged 40-50 years with colorectal cancer.

V and J are TRBV30 and TRBJ1-2; D may be TRBD1 (6 bases). The CDR3 has 10 amino acids. CDR1 and CDR2 (germline): GTSNPN, SVGIG (reference sequence). The ends were cut back, 6 bases at V and 6 bases at J, with 8 bases in the middle. CDR3 DNA: TGTGCCTGTAGACAGGATGGCTACACCTTC. This sequence encodes CACRQDGYTF. The entire variable domain, with the rest obtained from reference TRBV30 and TRBJ1-2, is as follows: SQTIHQWPATLVQPVGSPLSLECTVEGTSNPNLYWYRQAAGRGLQLLFYSVGIGQISSEVPQNLSASRPQDRQFILSSKKLLLSDSGFYLCACRQDGYTFGSGTRLTVV.

The chain uses TRBV9 and TRBJ1-3; no firm D call. Trimming cost V 4 bases and J 0 bases, with 20 bases left between them. The CDR3 loop spans 18 amino acids. Germline V lookup: CDR1 SGDLS, CDR2 YYNGEE. The CDR3 region is CASSLTLSGRNSGNTIYF. For the CDR3, the DNA is TGTGCCAGCAGCCTAACCCTCTCAGGACGGAACTCTGGAAACACCATATATTTT. Based on the CDR3 plus reference TRBV9 and TRBJ1-3, the full variable domain is DSGVTQTPKHLITATGQRVTLRCSPRSGDLSVYWYQQSLDQGLQFLIQYYNGEERAKGNILERFSAQQFPDLHSELNLSSLELGDSALYFCASSLTLSGRNSGNTIYFGEGSWLTVV.

The chain couples TRBV5-1 to TRBJ1-1; no reliable D call. Deletions cut 4 bases from V and 2 bases from J, with 9 bases between. The V gene's germline CDR1 is SGHRS and CDR2 YFSETQ. CDR3 size: 13 residues. The CDR3 DNA sequence: TGCGCCAGCAGCACGACGGCCAACACTGAAGCTTTCTTT. This encodes CASSTTANTEAFF.

The chain couples TRBV12-5 to TRBJ1-4; 9 bases match TRBD1. Germline CDR1 reads LGHNT; CDR2 reads FRNRAP. V trimming: 5 bases; J trimming: 7 bases; junction bases outside the gene matches: 5. The CDR3 sequence is 14 residues long. The CDR3 DNA sequence: TGTGCTAGTGGTATCGGGACAGGGACTGAAAAACTGTTTTTT. Translated, it gives CASGIGTGTEKLFF.

The rearrangement uses TRBV27 and TRBJ2-7; the match to TRBD1 covers 7 bases. Germline CDR1 MNHEY, CDR2 SMNVEV (reference sequence). J gave up 5 bases and V 6 bases, and 10 bases lay outside the gene matches. There are 14 residues in the CDR3. The CDR3 reads CASRMTGFGHEQYF. The CDR3 DNA sequence: TGTGCCAGCAGGATGACAGGGTTCGGCCACGAGCAGTACTTC.

This sequence joins TRBV3-1 (or the pseudogene TRBV3-2) and TRBJ2-7, with 9 bases matching TRBD2. The length of the CDR3 is 18 residues. Germline assignment: CDR1 LGHDT and CDR2 YNNKEL (reference sequence). V trimming: 1 base; J trimming: 1 base; junction bases outside the gene matches: 11. The CDR3 is CASSQVSSGTHASYEQYF. The CDR3 DNA reads as TGTGCCAGCAGCCAAGTCTCTAGCGGGACACACGCTTCCTACGAGCAGTACTTC.

The chain links TRBV6-2 or TRBV6-3 to TRBJ1-5; 7 nucleotides align to TRBD1. Germline values: CDR1 MNHEY, CDR2 SVGEGT. The CDR3 consists of 17 residues. J was trimmed by 2 bases and V by 6 bases; bases with no gene match: 13. Here the CDR3 reads CASSRTGTELGNQPQHF. DNA of the CDR3: TGTGCCAGCAGCCGGACCGGGACAGAGCTTGGCAATCAGCCCCAGCATTTT.

V and J are TRBV6-2 or TRBV6-3 and TRBJ2-7; 7 bases map to TRBD1. The J segment lost 8 bases and the V segment lost 1 base, leaving 8 bases of the junction unmatched. CDR1 and CDR2 from the germline V gene are MNHEY and SVGEGT. This CDR3 contains 14 residues. CDR3 protein: CASSYWDSSFKQYF. The CDR3 nucleotides are TGTGCCAGCAGTTACTGGGACAGTTCCTTCAAGCAGTACTTC.

V gene TRBV7-9 combines with J gene TRBJ1-1, with TRBD1 matching over 9 bases. This CDR3 has 15 amino acids. CDR1 SEHNR and CDR2 FQNEAQ come from the germline V gene (reference sequence). The V segment lost 3 bases and the J segment 6 bases; nucleotides outside the gene matches: 8. The CDR3 protein is CASSLSYRGLSEAFF. Here the CDR3 DNA reads TGTGCCAGCAGCTTGTCTTACAGGGGGCTCTCTGAAGCTTTCTTT.

The chain couples TRBV6-1 to TRBJ1-1; D not certain. The germline V gene encodes CDR1 MNHNS and CDR2 SASEGT. The CDR3 has 17 amino acids. Trimming took 2 bases from V and 0 from J, leaving 16 bases between them. As DNA, the CDR3 is TGTGCCAGCAGTGAATTTGAGCCAGTAACGATGAACACTGAAGCTTTCTTT. As protein: CASSEFEPVTMNTEAFF.

The chain employs TRBV5-4 and TRBJ1-6; 7 bases match TRBD1. Trimming removed 0 bases from V and 4 bases from J; junction bases left unmatched: 1. Germline-derived CDR1 and CDR2 are SGHNT and YYREEE (reference sequence). CDR3 length: 15 residues. CDR3 DNA: TGTGCCAGCAGCTTGGGGGGACAGTATAATTCACCCCTCCACTTT. The encoded protein is CASSLGGQYNSPLHF.

The gene calls are TRBV11-3 and TRBJ2-2; TRBD2 agrees at 12 bases. V dropped 0 bases and J dropped 6; count of bases not matched to a gene: 8. From germline, CDR1 is SGHNT and CDR2 YENEEA. The CDR3 length is 18 residues. In DNA, the CDR3 is TGTGCCAGCAGCTTAGACTATACTAGCGGGAGGTTGGCCGGGGAGCTGTTTTTT. Translated: CASSLDYTSGRLAGELFF.

V gene TRBV7-2 combines with J gene TRBJ2-6; D may be TRBD1 (5 bases). V lost 5 bases and J 0 bases, leaving 14 bases between the germline ends. This CDR3 contains 17 residues. Per the germline V gene, CDR1 is SGHTA and CDR2 is FQGNSA. The CDR3 DNA reads TGTGCCAGCAGCCTCCGTAGGGGCGACTCTGGGGCCAACGTCCTGACTTTC. Its translation is CASSLRRGDSGANVLTF.